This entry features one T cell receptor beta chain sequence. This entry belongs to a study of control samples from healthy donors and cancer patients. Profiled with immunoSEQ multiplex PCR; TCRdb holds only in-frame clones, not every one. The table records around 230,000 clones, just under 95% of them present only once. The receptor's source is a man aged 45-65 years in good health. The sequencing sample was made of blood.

Here the CDR3 DNA reads TGTGCCAGCAGAATGGTACCCCGGGGTGAGACCCAGTACTTC. It translates to CASRMVPRGETQYF. V gene TRBV28 combines with J gene TRBJ2-5; tentatively, D is TRBD2 (5 bases). Germline assignment: CDR1 MDHEN and CDR2 SYDVKM. CDR3 size: 14 residues. V was trimmed by 6 bases and J by 5 bases, leaving 16 bases between them.